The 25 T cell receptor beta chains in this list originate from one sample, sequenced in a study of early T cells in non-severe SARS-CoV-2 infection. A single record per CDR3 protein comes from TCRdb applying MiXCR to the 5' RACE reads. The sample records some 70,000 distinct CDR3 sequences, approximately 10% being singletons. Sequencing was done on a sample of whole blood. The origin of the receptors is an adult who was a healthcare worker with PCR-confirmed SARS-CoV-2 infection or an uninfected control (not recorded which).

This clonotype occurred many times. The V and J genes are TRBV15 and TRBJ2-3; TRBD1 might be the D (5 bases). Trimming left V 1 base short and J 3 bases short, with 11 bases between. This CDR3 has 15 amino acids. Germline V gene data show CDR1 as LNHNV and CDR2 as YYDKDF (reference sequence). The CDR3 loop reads CATSRGRGATDTQYF. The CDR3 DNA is TGTGCCACCAGCAGAGGCCGTGGGGCGACAGATACGCAGTATTTT.

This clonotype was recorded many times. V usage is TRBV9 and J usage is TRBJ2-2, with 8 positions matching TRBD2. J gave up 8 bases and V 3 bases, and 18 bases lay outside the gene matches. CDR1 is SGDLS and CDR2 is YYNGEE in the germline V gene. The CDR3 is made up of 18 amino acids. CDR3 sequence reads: CASSAGAGVLAGTGELFF. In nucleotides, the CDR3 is TGTGCCAGCAGCGCCGGAGCGGGAGTATTGGCGGGTACAGGGGAGCTGTTTTTT.

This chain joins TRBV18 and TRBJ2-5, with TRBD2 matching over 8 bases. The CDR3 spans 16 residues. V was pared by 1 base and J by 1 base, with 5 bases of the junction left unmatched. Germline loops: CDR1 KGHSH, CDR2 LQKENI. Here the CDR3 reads CASSPLASGPQETQYF. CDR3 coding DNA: TGTGCCAGCTCACCACTCGCTAGCGGGCCCCAAGAGACCCAGTACTTC.

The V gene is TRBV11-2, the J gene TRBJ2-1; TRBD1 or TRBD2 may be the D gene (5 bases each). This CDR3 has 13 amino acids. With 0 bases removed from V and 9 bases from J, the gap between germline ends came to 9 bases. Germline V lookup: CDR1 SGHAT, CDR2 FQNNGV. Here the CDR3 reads CASSLDLRGEQFF. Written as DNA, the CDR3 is TGTGCCAGCAGCTTAGATCTGAGGGGTGAGCAGTTCTTC.

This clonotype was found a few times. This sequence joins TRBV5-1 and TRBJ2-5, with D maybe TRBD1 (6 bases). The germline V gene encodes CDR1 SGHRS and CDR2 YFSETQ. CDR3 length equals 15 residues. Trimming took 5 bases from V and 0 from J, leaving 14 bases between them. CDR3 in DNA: TGCGCCAGCAGTTTCGTAGGACAGAACCAAGAGACCCAGTACTTC. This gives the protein CASSFVGQNQETQYF.

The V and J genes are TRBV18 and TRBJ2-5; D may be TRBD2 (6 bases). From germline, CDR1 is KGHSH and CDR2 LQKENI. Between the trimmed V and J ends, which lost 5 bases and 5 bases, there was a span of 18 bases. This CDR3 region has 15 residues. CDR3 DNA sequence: TGTGCCAGCTCAAGTGCAGGACTACTACTCGAGACCCAGTACTTC. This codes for CASSSAGLLLETQYF.

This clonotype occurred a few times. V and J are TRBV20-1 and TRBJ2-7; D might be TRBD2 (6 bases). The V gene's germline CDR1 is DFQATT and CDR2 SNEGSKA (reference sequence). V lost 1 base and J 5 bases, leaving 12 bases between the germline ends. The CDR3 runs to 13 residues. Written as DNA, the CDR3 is TGCAGTGCTAGAGCGGGAGCCGAGGACGAGCAGTACTTC. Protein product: CSARAGAEDEQYF.

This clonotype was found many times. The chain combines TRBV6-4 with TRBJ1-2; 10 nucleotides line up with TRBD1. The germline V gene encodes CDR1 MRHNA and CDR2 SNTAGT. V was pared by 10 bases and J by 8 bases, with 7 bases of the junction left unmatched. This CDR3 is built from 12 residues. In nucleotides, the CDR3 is TGTGCCACCAGACAGGGGGCGCAAGGCTACACCTTC. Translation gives CATRQGAQGYTF.

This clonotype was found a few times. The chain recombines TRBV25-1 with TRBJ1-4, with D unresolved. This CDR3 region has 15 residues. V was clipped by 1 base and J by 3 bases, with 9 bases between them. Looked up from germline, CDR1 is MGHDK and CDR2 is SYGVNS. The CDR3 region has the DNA TGTGCCAGCAGTGAATGGGGAGGAGCTAATGAAAAACTGTTTTTT. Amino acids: CASSEWGGANEKLFF.

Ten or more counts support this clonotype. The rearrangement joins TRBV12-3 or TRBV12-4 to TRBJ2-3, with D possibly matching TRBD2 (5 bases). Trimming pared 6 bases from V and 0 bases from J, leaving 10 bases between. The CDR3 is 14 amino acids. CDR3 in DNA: TGTGCCAGCAGCCTGACTACTAGCACAGATACGCAGTATTTT. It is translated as CASSLTTSTDTQYF.

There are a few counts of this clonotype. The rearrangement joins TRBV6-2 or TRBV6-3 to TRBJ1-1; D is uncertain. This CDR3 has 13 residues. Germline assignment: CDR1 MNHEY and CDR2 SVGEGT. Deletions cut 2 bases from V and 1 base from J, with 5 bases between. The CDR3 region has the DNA TGTGCCAGCAGTTACACAACGAACACTGAAGCTTTCTTT. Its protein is CASSYTTNTEAFF.

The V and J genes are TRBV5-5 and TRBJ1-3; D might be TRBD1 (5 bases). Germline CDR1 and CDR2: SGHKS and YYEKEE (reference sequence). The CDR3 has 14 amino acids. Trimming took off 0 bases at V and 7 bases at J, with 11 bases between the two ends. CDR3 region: CASSLGQGSNTIYF. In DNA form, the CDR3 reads TGTGCCAGCAGCTTGGGTCAGGGAAGTAACACCATATATTTT.

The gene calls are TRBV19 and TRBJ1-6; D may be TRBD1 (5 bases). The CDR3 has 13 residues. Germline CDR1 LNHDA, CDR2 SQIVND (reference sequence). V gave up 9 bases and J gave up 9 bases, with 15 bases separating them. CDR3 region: CASGGTDGSPLHF. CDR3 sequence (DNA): TGTGCCAGCGGTGGGACCGACGGTTCACCCCTCCACTTT. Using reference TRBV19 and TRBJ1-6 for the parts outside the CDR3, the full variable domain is DGGITQSPKYLFRKEGQNVTLSCEQNLNHDAMYWYRQDPGQGLRLIYYSQIVNDFQKGDIAEGYSVSREKKESFPLTVTSAQKNPTAFYLCASGGTDGSPLHFGNGTRLTVT.

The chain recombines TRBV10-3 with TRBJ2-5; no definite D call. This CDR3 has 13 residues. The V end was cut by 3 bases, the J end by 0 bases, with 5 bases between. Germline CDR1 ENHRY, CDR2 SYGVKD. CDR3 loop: CAISDKDQETQYF. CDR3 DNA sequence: TGTGCCATCAGTGACAAGGACCAAGAGACCCAGTACTTC.

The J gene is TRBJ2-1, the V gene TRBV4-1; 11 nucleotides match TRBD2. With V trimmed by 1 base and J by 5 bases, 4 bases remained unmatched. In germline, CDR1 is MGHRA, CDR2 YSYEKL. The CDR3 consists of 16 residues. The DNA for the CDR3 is TGCGCCAGCAGCCAAGTGCTAGCGGGAGGAAACAATGAGCAGTTCTTC. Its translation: CASSQVLAGGNNEQFF.

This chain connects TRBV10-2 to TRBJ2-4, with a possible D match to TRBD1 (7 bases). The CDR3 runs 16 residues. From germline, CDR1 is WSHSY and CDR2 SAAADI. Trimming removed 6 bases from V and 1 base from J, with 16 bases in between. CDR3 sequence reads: CASRATGAGAKNIQYF. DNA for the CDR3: TGCGCCAGCAGGGCAACAGGGGCGGGGGCCAAAAACATTCAGTACTTC.

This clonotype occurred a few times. DNA for the CDR3: TGTGCCAGCAGCTTATTTGGCGGGAGGGTATACAATGAGCAGTTCTTC. Translating it yields CASSLFGGRVYNEQFF. The V and J genes are TRBV7-3 and TRBJ2-1; 9 bases align to TRBD2. CDR3 length: 16 amino acids. Trimming took 2 bases from V and 4 from J; bases not matched to a gene: 6. Germline V gene lookup returns CDR1 SGHTA and CDR2 FQGTGA. Combining the CDR3 with reference TRBV7-3 and TRBJ2-1 gives the whole variable domain GAGVSQTPSNKVTEKGKYVELRCDPISGHTALYWYRQSLGQGPEFLIYFQGTGAADDSGLPNDRFFAVRPEGSVSTLKIQRTERGDSAVYLCASSLFGGRVYNEQFFGPGTRLTVL.

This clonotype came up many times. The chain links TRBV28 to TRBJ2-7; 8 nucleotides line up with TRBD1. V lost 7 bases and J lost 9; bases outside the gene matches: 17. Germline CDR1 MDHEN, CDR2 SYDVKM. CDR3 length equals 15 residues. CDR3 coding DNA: TGTGCCAGCACCCCAGGGGGACAGGAGGCAGTCGGGCAGTACTTC. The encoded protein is CASTPGGQEAVGQYF.

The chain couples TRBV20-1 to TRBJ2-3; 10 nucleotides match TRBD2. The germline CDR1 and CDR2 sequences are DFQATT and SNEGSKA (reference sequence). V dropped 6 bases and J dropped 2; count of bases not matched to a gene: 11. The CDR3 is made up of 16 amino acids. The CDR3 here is CSATRTSGGATDTQYF. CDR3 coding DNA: TGCAGTGCCACACGGACTAGCGGAGGAGCCACAGATACGCAGTATTTT.

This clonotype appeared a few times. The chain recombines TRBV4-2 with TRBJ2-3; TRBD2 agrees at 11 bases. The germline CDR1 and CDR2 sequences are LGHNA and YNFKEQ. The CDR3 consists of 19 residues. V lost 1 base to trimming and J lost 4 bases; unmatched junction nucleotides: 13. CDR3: CASSQGGLAGGPGSDTQYF. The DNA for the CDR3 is TGTGCCAGCAGCCAAGGGGGTTTAGCGGGAGGGCCGGGTTCAGATACGCAGTATTTT.

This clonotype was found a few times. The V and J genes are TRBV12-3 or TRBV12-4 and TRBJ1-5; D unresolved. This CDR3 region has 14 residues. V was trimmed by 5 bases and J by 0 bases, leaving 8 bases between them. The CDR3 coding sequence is TGTGCCAGCAGTCCATGGGATAGCAATCAGCCCCAGCATTTT. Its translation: CASSPWDSNQPQHF.

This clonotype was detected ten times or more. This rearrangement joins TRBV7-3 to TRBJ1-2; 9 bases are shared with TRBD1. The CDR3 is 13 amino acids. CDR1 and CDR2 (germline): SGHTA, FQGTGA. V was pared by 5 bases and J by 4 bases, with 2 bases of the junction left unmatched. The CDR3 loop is CASSLQGAYGYTF. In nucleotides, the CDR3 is TGTGCCAGCAGCCTACAGGGGGCCTATGGCTACACCTTC.

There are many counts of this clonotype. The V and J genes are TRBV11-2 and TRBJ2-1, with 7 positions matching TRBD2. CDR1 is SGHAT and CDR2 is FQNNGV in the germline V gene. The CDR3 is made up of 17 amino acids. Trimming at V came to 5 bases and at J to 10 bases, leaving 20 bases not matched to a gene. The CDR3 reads CASSPGPRSGLRWEQFF. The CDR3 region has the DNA TGTGCCAGCAGCCCAGGCCCGCGTAGCGGGCTCCGGTGGGAGCAGTTCTTC.

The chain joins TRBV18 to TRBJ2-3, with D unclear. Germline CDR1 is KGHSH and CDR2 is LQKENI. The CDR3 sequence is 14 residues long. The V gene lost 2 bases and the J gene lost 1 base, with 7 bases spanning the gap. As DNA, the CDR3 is TGTGCCAGCTCACCAACAGCCGGCACAGATACGCAGTATTTT. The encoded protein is CASSPTAGTDTQYF.

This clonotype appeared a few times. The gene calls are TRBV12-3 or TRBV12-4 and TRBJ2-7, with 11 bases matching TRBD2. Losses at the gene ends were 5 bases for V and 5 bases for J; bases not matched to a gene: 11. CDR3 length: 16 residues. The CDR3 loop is CASSMTSGKGRNEQYF. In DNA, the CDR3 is TGTGCCAGCAGTATGACTAGCGGGAAGGGACGGAACGAGCAGTACTTC.